The clone carrying this T cell receptor (beta chain) was recorded many times. Its specificity is not known. The CDR3 runs 16 residues. Losses at the gene ends were 4 bases for V and 6 bases for J; bases not matched to a gene: 5. Germline assignment: CDR1 LNHDA and CDR2 SQIVND (reference sequence). The data derive from a study of T cell responses to AZD1222 COVID-19 vaccine. Study-wide results and caveats: No day 14 peak samples; only post-peak repertoires were characterized. Only 5 or 6 people who got AZD1222 tested seropositive at baseline. Vaccine-associated CD4 TCRs ranged over spike, dominating at 160-218 and 743-854. Donors were largely white British and mainly female; clonal diversity was possibly underestimated.

Sequencing was performed with immunoSEQ multiplex PCR; in TCRdb, only in-frame clones are kept and a portion is missing. This repertoire shows about 98,000 clones, 85% to 90% found once; its top ten account for 10% to 13%. Here the sequenced sample was peripheral blood, taken on day 0 of MenACWY control vaccination. The chain couples TRBV19 to TRBJ2-2, with 13 bases fitting TRBD2. The TCR comes from an adult in good health. The DNA for the CDR3 is TGTGCCAGTAGTACACTACTAGCGGGGGGGCCCGGGGAGCTGTTTTTT. This sequence encodes CASSTLLAGGPGELFF.